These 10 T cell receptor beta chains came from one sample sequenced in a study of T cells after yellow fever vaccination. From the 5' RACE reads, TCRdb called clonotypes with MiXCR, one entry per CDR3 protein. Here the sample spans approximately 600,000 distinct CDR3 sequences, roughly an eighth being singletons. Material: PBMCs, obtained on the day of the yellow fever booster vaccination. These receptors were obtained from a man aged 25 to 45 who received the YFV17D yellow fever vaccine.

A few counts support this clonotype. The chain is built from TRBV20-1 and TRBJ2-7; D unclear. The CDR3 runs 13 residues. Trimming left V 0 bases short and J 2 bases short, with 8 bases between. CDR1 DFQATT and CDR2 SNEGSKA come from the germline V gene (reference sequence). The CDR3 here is CSARDPGTYEQYF. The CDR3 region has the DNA TGCAGTGCTAGAGATCCAGGAACCTACGAGCAGTACTTC.

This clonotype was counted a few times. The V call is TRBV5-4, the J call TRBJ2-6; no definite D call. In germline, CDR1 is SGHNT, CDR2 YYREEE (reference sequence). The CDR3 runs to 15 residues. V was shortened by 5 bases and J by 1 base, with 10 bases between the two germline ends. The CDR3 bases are TGTGCCAGCAGAACGGGTTATTCTGGGGCCAACGTCCTGACTTTC. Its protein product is CASRTGYSGANVLTF.

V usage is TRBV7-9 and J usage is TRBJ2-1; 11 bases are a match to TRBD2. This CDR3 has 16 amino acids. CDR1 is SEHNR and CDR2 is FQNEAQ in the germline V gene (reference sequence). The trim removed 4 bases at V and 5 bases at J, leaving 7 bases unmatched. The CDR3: CASSSPGGLADNEQFF. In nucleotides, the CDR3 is TGTGCCAGCAGCTCCCCGGGGGGACTAGCGGACAATGAGCAGTTCTTC.

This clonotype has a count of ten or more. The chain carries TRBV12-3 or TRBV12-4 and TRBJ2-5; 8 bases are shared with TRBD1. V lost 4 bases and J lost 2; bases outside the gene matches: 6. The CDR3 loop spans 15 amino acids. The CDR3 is CASSSIRTGQETQYF. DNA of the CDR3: TGTGCCAGCAGTTCAATCCGGACAGGGCAAGAGACCCAGTACTTC.

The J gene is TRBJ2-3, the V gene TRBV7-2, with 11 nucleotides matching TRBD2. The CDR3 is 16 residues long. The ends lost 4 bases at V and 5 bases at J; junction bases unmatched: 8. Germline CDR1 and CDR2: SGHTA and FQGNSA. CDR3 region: CASSSISTSGIDTQYF. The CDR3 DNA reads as TGTGCCAGCAGCTCAATTTCGACTAGCGGGATAGATACGCAGTATTTT.

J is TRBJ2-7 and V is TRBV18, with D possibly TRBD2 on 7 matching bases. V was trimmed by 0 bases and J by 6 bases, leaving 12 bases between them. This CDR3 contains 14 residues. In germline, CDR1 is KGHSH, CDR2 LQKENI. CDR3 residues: CASSPPWAGAEQYF. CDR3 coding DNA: TGTGCCAGCTCACCACCCTGGGCGGGGGCCGAGCAGTACTTC.

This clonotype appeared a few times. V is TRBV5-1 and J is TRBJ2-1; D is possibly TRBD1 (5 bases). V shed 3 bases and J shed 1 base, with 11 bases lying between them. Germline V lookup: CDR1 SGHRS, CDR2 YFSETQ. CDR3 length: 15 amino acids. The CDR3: CASSSTASSYNEQFF. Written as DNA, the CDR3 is TGCGCCAGCAGCTCGACAGCCTCTTCCTACAATGAGCAGTTCTTC.

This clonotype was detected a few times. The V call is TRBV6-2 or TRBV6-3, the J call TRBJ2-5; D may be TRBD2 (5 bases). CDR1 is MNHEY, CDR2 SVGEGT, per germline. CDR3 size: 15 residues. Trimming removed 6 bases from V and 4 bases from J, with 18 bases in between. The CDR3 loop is CASRRIPGSGETQYF. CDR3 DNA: TGTGCCAGCAGACGAATCCCGGGGAGTGGAGAGACCCAGTACTTC.

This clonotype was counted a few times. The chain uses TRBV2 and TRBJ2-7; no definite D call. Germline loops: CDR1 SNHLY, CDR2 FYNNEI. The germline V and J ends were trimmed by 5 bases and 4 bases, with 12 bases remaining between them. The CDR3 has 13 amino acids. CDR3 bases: TGTGCCAGCAGTCCACGGGTGAAATACGAGCAGTACTTC. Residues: CASSPRVKYEQYF.

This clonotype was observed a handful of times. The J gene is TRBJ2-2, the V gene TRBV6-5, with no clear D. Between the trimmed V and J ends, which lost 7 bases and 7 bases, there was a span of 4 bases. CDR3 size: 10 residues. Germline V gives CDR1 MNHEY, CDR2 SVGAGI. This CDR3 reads CASKGGELFF. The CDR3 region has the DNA TGTGCCAGCAAGGGCGGGGAGCTGTTTTTT.